A single T cell receptor (beta chain) is shown here with its context. Many counts were recorded for this clonotype. Its cognate antigen has yet to be identified. The sample holds no much larger clone one base away, and base qualities are not on file. The CDR3, cysteine through phenylalanine, is 15 amino acids long. This entry keeps only the CDR3 DNA: 45 bases, framed from base 1. Library prep was done by 5' RACE. The reads were generated on an Illumina HiSeq 2500. A second PCR of roughly 6 to 11 cycles was run with a J-beta primer mix and a sample-barcoded 5' primer. Each TCR beta cDNA molecule received a unique molecular identifier from a template-switch 5' adaptor carrying 12 random nucleotides. Each sample yielded at least 3 million CDR3-containing paired-end reads. All of the RNA was converted into first-strand cDNA using the Mint cDNA synthesis kit, with a TRBC-specific oligonucleotide serving as the primer. Following uracil-DNA glycosylase treatment, a first 18-cycle PCR with universal primers M1SS and BC2_uni_R was performed on all cDNA. Regarding the original processing steps: Each sample was normalized by randomly selecting 1 million high-quality reads, each carrying a distinct molecular identifier. Reads with shared molecular identifiers were discarded instead of being binned into consensus sequences. MiTCR, with a Q25 quality threshold and the strictest error-elimination algorithm, was used for CDR3 identification, clonotype clustering and error correction. A nonparametric unseen species model with Euler transformation was used to estimate lower-bound total TCR beta diversity. TCRdb's own reprocessing of the public reads used fastp at Q25 and MiXCR and kept productive beta chains. CDR3 protein duplicates are merged, each entry listing the most common genes and DNA. These V and J calls derive from TCRdb rather than the authors' analysis. The sample table shows 790,000 or so distinct CDR3 sequences, and about 46% are seen once. Clones ranked in the top ten supply 15% to 20% of the sample.

The data are from a study of blood T cells in healthy people across ages (dated by TCRdb to 2013 to 2016). Study-level background: In model experiments, roughly one uniquely barcoded TCR beta cDNA molecule per two T cells was captured by template switching. To avoid experimental bias, donors of different ages were randomly spread across the sequencing lanes. To track age-related changes in TCR beta repertoire diversity, the study relied on deep sequencing normalized with unique cDNA molecular identifiers. Two additional independent replicas of 1 million unique cDNA reads from the same blood draw were analyzed for two donors (one aged 18 to 29 and one aged 80 or older). The donors were split into four age groups: young (average about 15 years), middle-aged (around 37), aged (about 62) and long-lived (approximately 80).

Study-wide conclusions, independent of this receptor: Because the CMV infection status of the donors was unknown, age-related changes in expanded clonotypes may potentially have been confounded. Observed TCR beta diversity per million T cells fell roughly linearly with age, and a significant reduction was already apparent by age around 40. Bulk unsorted PBMC profiling prevented conclusive comparison of naive and antigen-experienced compartments. The percentage of naive T cells measured by flow cytometry correlated strongly with observed TCR beta diversity. Compared with the aged group, the long-lived group had more naive CD4+ T cells, fewer expanded clones and increased TCR diversity, a pattern suggesting age selection. Total diversity estimates from one million sequenced T cells were considered lower bounds and underestimates.

Systemically healthy Caucasian individuals from Russia, 35 to 50 in total and aged roughly 6 to 95 years, were included as donors. Roughly 10 milliliters of peripheral blood were drawn from each donor into EDTA-treated Vacutainer tubes. Ficoll-Paque density-gradient centrifugation was used to isolate PBMCs, with at least 6.5 million per sample. Total RNA, at least 5 micrograms per sample, was extracted from PBMCs with Trizol reagent. For every donor, flow cytometry on a PBMC aliquot measured the percentage of naive CD45RAhigh/CD27high T cells. The chain links TRBV21-1 with TRBJ1-2; the table assigns TRBD1, which was not confirmed against the DNA. TRBV21-1 is classified as a pseudogene. The receptor comes from a man older than 75 in good health. Specimen: blood. The nucleotide sequence is TGTGCCAGCAGCACAAGGACAGGGGGTAACTATGGCTACACCTTC. This codes for CASSTRTGGNYGYTF.